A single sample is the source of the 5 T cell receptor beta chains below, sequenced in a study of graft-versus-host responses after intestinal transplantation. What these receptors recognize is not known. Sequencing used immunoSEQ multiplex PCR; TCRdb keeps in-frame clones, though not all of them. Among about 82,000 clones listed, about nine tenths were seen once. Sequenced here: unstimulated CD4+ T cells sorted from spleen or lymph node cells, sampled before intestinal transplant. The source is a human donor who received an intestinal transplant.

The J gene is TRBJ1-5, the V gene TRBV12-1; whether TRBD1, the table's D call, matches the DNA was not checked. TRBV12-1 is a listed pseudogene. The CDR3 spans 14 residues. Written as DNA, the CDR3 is TGTGCCACCCGTAGAACAGGGGAAGGTCAGCCCCAGCATTTT. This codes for CATRRTGEGQPQHF.

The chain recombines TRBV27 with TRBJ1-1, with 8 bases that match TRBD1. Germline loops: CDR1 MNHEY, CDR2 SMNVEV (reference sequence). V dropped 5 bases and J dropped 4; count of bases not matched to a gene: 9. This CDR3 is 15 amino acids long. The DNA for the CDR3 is TGTGCCAGCAGTGCCTTTAGGGACAGGACCACTGAAGCTTTCTTT. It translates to CASSAFRDRTTEAFF.

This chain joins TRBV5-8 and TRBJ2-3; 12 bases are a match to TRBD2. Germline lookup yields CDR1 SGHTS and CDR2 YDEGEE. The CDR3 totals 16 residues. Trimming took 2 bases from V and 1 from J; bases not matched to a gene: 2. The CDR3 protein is CASSFRLAGGTDTQYF. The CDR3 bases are TGTGCCAGCAGCTTTCGACTAGCGGGGGGCACAGATACGCAGTATTTT.

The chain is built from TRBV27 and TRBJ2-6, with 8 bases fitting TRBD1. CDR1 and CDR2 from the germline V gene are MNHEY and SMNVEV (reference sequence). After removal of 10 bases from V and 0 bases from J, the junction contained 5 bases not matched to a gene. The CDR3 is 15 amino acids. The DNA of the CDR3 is TGTGCCACCGCGGGGACAGGCTCTGGGGCCAACGTCCTGACTTTC. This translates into CATAGTGSGANVLTF.

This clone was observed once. The CDR3 region is CASSLARPDSGGYTF. The CDR3 bases are TGTGCCAGCAGCTTAGCTCGGCCCGATTCGGGTGGCTACACCTTC. V gene TRBV7-9 combines with J gene TRBJ1-2; D uncertain. The V end was cut by 0 bases, the J end by 7 bases, with 15 bases between. The CDR3 covers 15 residues. Germline values: CDR1 SEHNR, CDR2 FQNEAQ (reference sequence).